Listed here is a single T cell receptor (beta chain). The entry originates in a study of control samples from healthy donors and cancer patients. Assay: immunoSEQ multiplex PCR; the TCRdb copy retains only in-frame clones and omits some. Of 95,000 to 150,000 clones in the sample, roughly 89% were seen once. The V gene's germline CDR1 is SGHRS and CDR2 YFSETQ. The CDR3 has 15 amino acids. Deletions cut 1 base from V and 0 bases from J, with 8 bases between. The clonotype comes from a man under 40 in good health. The rearrangement uses TRBV5-1 and TRBJ1-3; D is unresolved. Sequenced: blood. The CDR3 region is CASSLLGASGNTIYF. In DNA, the CDR3 is TGCGCCAGCAGCTTGTTGGGAGCCTCTGGAAACACCATATATTTT.